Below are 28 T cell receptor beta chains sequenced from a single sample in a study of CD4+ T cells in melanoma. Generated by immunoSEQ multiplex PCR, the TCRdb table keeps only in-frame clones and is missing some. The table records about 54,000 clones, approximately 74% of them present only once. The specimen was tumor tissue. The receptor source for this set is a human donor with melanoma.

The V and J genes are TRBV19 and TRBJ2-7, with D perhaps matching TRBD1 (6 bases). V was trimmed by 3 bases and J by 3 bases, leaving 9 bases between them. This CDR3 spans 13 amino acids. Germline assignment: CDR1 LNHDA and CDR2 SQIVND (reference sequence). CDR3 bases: TGTGCCAGTAGTATGACACAGGGCTACGAGCAGTACTTC. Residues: CASSMTQGYEQYF.

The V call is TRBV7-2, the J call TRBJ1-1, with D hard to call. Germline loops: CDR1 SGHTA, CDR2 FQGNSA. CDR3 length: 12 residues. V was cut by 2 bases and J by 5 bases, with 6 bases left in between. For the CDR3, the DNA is TGTGCCAGCAGCTTACAGCGAACTGAAGCTTTCTTT. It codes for CASSLQRTEAFF.

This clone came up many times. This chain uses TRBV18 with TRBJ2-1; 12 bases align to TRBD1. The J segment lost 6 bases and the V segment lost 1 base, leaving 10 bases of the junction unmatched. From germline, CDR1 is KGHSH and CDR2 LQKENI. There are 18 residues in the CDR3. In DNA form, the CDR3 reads TGTGCCAGCTCACCACGTCTCCGGGACAGGGGGCCAGGCAATGAGCAGTTCTTC. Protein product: CASSPRLRDRGPGNEQFF.

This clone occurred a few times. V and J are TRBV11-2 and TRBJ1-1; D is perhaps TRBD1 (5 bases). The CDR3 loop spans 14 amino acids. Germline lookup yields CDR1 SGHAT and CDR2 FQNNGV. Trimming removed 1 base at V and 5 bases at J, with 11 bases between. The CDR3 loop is CASSLVGGGTEAFF. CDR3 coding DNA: TGTGCCAGCAGCTTAGTGGGCGGGGGGACTGAAGCTTTCTTT.

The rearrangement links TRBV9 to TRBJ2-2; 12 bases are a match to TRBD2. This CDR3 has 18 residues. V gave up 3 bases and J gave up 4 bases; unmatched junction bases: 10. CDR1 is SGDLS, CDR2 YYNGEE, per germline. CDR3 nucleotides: TGTGCCAGCAGCGGCGGACTAGCGGGGCCAGAGGTCACCGGGGAGCTGTTTTTT. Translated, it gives CASSGGLAGPEVTGELFF.

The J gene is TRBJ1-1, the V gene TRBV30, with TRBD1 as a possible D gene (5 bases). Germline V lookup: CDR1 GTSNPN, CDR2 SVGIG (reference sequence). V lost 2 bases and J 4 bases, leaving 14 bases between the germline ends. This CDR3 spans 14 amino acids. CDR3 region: CAWSRTGFPTEAFF. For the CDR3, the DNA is TGTGCCTGGAGTCGTACAGGATTTCCCACTGAAGCTTTCTTT.

The DNA for the CDR3 is TGTGCCAGCGGGACGGCAGCTAACTATGGCTACACCTTC. Translation: CASGTAANYGYTF. V and J are TRBV28 and TRBJ1-2, with D perhaps TRBD1 (5 bases). Deletions cut 8 bases from V and 0 bases from J, with 10 bases between. Per the germline V gene, CDR1 is MDHEN and CDR2 is SYDVKM. The CDR3 is 13 residues long.

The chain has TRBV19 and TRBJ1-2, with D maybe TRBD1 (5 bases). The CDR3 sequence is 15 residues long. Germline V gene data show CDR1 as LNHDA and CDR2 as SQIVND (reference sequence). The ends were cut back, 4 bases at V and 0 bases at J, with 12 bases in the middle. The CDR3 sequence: CASSKRDGSNYGYTF. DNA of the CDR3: TGTGCCAGTAGTAAACGGGACGGCTCTAACTATGGCTACACCTTC. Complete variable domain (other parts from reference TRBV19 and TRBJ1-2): DGGITQSPKYLFRKEGQNVTLSCEQNLNHDAMYWYRQDPGQGLRLIYYSQIVNDFQKGDIAEGYSVSREKKESFPLTVTSAQKNPTAFYLCASSKRDGSNYGYTFGSGTRLTVV.

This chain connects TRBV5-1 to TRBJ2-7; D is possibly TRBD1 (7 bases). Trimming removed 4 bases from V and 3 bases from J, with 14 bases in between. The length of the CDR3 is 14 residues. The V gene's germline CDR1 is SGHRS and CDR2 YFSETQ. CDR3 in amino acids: CASSGGTESYEQYF. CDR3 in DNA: TGCGCCAGCAGCGGGGGGACAGAGAGCTACGAGCAGTACTTC.

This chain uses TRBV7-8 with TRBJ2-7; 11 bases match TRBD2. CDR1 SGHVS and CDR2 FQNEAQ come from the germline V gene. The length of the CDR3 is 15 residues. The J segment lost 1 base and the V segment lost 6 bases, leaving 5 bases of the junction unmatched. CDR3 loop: CASSSLAGDSYEQYF. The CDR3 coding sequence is TGTGCCAGCAGTTCACTAGCGGGGGATTCCTACGAGCAGTACTTC.

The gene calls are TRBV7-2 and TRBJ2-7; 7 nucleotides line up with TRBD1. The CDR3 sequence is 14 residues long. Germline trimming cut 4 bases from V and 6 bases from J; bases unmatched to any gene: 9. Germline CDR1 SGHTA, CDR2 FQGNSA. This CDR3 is CASSSYTTGLEQYF. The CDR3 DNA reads TGTGCCAGCAGCTCTTATACGACAGGGCTCGAGCAGTACTTC.

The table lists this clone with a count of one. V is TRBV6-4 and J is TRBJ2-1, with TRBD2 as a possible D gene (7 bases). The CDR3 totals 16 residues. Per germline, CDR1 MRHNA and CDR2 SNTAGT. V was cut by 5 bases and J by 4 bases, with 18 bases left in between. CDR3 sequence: CASSRQAGATYNEQFF. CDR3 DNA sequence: TGTGCCAGCAGTCGACAGGCGGGGGCCACTTACAATGAGCAGTTCTTC.

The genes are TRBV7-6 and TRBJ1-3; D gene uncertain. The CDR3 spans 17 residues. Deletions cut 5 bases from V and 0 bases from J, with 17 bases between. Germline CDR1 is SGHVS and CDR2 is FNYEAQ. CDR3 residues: CASSPIGLSSSGNTIYF. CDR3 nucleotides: TGTGCCAGCAGCCCTATAGGGTTATCGAGCTCTGGAAACACCATATATTTT.

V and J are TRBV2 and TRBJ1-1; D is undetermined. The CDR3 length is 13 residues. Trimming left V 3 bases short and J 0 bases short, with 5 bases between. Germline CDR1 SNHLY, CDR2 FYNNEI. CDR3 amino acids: CASSDPLNTEAFF. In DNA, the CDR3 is TGTGCCAGCAGTGATCCCCTGAACACTGAAGCTTTCTTT. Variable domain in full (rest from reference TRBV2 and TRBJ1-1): EPEVTQTPSHQVTQMGQEVILRCVPISNHLYFYWYRQILGQKVEFLVSFYNNEISEKSEIFDDQFSVERPDGSNFTLKIRSTKLEDSAMYFCASSDPLNTEAFFGQGTRLTVV.

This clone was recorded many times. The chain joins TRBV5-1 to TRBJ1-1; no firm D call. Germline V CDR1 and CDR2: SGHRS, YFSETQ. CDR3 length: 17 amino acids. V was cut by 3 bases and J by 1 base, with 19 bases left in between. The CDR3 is CASSSTLSRASNTEAFF. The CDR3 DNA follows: TGCGCCAGCAGCTCCACTCTATCCCGGGCCTCGAACACTGAAGCTTTCTTT. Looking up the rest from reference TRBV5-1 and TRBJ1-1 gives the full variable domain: KAGVTQTPRYLIKTRGQQVTLSCSPISGHRSVSWYQQTPGQGLQFLFEYFSETQRNKGNFPGRFSGRQFSNSRSEMNVSTLELGDSALYLCASSSTLSRASNTEAFFGQGTRLTVV.

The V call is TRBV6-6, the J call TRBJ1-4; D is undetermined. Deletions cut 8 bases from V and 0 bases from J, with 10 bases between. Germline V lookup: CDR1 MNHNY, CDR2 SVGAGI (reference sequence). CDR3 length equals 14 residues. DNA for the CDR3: TGTGCCAGCTCAGAGGTGGCAACTAATGAAAAACTGTTTTTT. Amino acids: CASSEVATNEKLFF.

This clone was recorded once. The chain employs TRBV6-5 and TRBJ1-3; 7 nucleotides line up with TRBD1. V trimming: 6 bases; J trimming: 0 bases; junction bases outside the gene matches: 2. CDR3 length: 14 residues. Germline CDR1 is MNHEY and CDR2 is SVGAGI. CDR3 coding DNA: TGTGCCAGCAGCAGGGACAGCTCTGGAAACACCATATATTTT. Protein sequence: CASSRDSSGNTIYF.

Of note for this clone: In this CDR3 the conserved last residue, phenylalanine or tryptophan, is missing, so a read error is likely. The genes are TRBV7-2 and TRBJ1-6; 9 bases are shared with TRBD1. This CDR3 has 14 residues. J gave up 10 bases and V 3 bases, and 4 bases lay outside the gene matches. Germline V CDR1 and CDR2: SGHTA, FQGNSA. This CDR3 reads CASSLGQGYSPLHL. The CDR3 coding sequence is TGTGCCAGCAGCTTGGGACAGGGATACTCACCCCTCCACCTT.

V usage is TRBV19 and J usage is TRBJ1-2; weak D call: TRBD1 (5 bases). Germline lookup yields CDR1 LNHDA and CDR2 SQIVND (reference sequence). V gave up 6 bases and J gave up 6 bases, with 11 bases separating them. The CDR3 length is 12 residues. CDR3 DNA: TGTGCCAGTAGCAGGGAAGGGGATGGCTACACCTTC. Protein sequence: CASSREGDGYTF.

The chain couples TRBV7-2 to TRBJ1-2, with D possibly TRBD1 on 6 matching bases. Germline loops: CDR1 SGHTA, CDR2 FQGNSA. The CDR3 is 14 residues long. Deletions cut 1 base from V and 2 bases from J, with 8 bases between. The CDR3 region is CASSLERGNYGYTF. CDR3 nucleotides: TGTGCCAGCAGCTTAGAGAGGGGGAACTATGGCTACACCTTC.

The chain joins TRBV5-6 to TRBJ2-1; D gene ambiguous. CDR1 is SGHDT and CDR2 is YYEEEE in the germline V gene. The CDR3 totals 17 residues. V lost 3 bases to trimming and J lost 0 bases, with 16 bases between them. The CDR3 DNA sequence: TGTGCCAGCAGCTCAGGTCCCATCCCGAGCTCCTACAATGAGCAGTTCTTC. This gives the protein CASSSGPIPSSYNEQFF.

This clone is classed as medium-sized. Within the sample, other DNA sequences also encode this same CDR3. This CDR3 reads CASSLGQGRNYGYTF. The CDR3 DNA follows: TGTGCCAGCAGCTTGGGGCAGGGCAGGAACTATGGCTACACCTTC. The chain carries TRBV5-4 and TRBJ1-2, with D perhaps TRBD1 (5 bases). In germline, CDR1 is SGHNT, CDR2 YYREEE (reference sequence). Trimming shortened V by 0 bases and J by 2 bases, and 11 bases separated the two germline ends. CDR3 size: 15 residues.

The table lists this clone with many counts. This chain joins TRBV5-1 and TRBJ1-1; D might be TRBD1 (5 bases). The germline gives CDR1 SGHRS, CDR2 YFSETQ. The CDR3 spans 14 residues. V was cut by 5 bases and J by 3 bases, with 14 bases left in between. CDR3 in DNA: TGCGCCAGCAGAGACAGCGTTCCGGACACTGAAGCTTTCTTT. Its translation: CASRDSVPDTEAFF.

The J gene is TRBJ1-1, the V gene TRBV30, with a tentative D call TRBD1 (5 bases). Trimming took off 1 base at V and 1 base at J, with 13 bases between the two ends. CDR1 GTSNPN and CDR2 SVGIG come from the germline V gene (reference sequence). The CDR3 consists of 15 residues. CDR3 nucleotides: TGTGCCTGGAGTGGGGGGAGACAGAGGAACACTGAAGCTTTCTTT. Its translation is CAWSGGRQRNTEAFF.

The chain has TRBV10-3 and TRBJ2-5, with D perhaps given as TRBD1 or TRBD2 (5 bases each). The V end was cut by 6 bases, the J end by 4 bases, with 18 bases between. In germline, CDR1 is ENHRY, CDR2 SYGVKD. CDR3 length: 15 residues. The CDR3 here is CAIRGETVRRETQYF. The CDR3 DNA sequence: TGTGCCATCAGGGGGGAGACGGTCCGACGAGAGACCCAGTACTTC.

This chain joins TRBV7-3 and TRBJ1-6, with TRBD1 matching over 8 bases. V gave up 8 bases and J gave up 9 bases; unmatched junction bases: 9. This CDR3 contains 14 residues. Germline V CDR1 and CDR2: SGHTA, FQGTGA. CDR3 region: CASSGQGLGSPLHF. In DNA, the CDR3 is TGTGCCAGCTCCGGACAGGGTTTGGGTTCACCCCTCCACTTT.

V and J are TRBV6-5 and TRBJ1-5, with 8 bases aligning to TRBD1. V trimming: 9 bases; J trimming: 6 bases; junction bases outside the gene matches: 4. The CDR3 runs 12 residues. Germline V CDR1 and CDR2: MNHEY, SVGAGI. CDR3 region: CASRTGFQPQHF. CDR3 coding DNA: TGTGCCAGTCGGACAGGGTTTCAGCCCCAGCATTTT.

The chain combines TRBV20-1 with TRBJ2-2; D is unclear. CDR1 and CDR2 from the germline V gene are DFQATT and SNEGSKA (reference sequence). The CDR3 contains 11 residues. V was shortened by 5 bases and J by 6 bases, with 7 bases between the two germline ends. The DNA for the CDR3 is TGCAGTGCTTATTTCGCCGGGGAGCTGTTTTTT. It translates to CSAYFAGELFF.